The 10 T cell receptor beta chains below come from one sample, sequenced in a study of tumor and adjacent non-tumor tissue in lung cancer. A modified ARM-PCR protocol with three rounds of nested PCR amplified TCRbeta. TCRdb redid the calling of the multiplex PCR reads with MiXCR, one entry per CDR3 protein. The sample consists of 91,000 or so distinct CDR3 sequences, just over 65% of them appearing once. This sample's RNA came from whole unsorted tissue. Sequences were obtained from lung tumor tissue. The receptors shown here come from a man in his sixties with non-small cell lung cancer.

Turning to this clonotype: A much more abundant neighbour one base away suggests this may be a read error. The chain employs TRBV14 and TRBJ2-3; D is perhaps TRBD2 (6 bases). Trimming removed 2 bases from V and 6 bases from J, with 12 bases in between. Germline V gives CDR1 SGHDN, CDR2 FVKESK. This CDR3 region has 14 residues. CDR3 amino acids: CASSQRTNRDTQYF. The CDR3 nucleotides read TGTGCCAGCAGCCAAAGGACTAACCGGGATACGCAGTATTTT.

The table lists this clonotype with a few counts. Germline is not matched at one junction end, which may reflect a read error. In nucleotides, the CDR3 is TGTACCAGCAGCAAACCGGGACAGGGATCCTACGAGGAGTACTTC. This translates into CTSSKPGQGSYEEYF. The chain links TRBV11-3 to TRBJ2-7; 9 bases line up with TRBD1. This CDR3 contains 15 residues. Germline loops: CDR1 SGHNT, CDR2 YENEEA.

The chain employs TRBV7-6 and TRBJ1-4, with 7 bases fitting TRBD1. V trimming: 1 base; J trimming: 11 bases; junction bases outside the gene matches: 7. In germline, CDR1 is SGHVS, CDR2 FNYEAQ. The CDR3 covers 14 residues. The DNA for the CDR3 is TGTGCCAGCAGCTTAGGTGACAGGGTCGGGAAACTGTTTTTT. Protein: CASSLGDRVGKLFF.

Regarding this clonotype: A clone one base away is much larger, so this may be a read error. J is TRBJ2-5 and V is TRBV7-9; possibly TRBD1 or TRBD2 for D (6 bases each). Germline loops: CDR1 SEHNR, CDR2 FQNEAQ (reference sequence). The V and J ends lost 6 bases and 5 bases respectively, with 16 bases between them. The CDR3 has 14 amino acids. The CDR3 protein is CASRPWGALETQYF. CDR3 DNA: TGTGCCAGCAGACCTTGGGGGGCTCTCGAGACCCAGTACTTC. Full variable domain (rest looked up from reference TRBV7-9 and TRBJ2-5): DTGVSQNPRHKITKRGQNVTFRCDPISEHNRLYWYRQTLGQGPEFLTYFQNEAQLEKSRLLSDRFSAERPKGSFSTLEIQRTEQGDSAMYLCASRPWGALETQYFGPGTRLLVL.

To note about this clonotype: A read error may produce the germline difference seen at one junction end. This sequence joins TRBV20-1 and TRBJ1-4; TRBD1 matches 10 bases. Germline CDR1 is DFQATT and CDR2 is SNEGSKA (reference sequence). The length of the CDR3 is 13 residues. Here the CDR3 DNA reads TGCAGTGCTCGGGGGACAGGGGTTGAAAAACTGTCTTTT. It specifies CSARGTGVEKLSF.

With respect to this clonotype: The junction does not match germline at one end; this may be a read error. V gene TRBV5-6 combines with J gene TRBJ2-3; TRBD2 matches at 8 bases. Germline values: CDR1 SGHDT, CDR2 YYEEEE. The length of the CDR3 is 18 residues. The CDR3 bases are TGTGTCAGCAGCCCAACATGGGGGGCGGGAGGTGGAACAGATACGCGGTATTTT. Its translation: CVSSPTWGAGGGTDTRYF.

In its sample, this clonotype was seen a few times. The junction departs from the called germline gene at one end, perhaps through a read error. The J gene is TRBJ2-4, the V gene TRBV4-2; perhaps TRBD2 as D (5 bases). Germline CDR1 is LGHNA and CDR2 is YNFKEQ. This CDR3 has 19 residues. In nucleotides, the CDR3 is TGTGCCAGCAGTCAAGTGCAGGCTGGCGGGTCGTTAGCCAAAAACATTCAGTACTTC. Its protein product is CASSQVQAGGSLAKNIQYF.

A word on this clonotype: At one of its ends the junction is not consistent with the germline gene, which may arise from a read error. The chain carries TRBV6-5 and TRBJ2-1; perhaps D is TRBD1 or TRBD2 (5 bases each). Germline V gene lookup returns CDR1 MNHEY and CDR2 SVGAGI. The CDR3 extends over 18 amino acids. The CDR3 nucleotides are TGTGTCAGCAGTTACTCGATACCGGGGACGCCGGGGTACAATGAGCAGATCTTC. As protein: CVSSYSIPGTPGYNEQIF.

The rearrangement joins TRBV10-1 to TRBJ2-1; TRBD2 might be the D (6 bases). This CDR3 is 16 amino acids long. The V and J ends lost 5 bases and 4 bases respectively, with 18 bases between them. From germline, CDR1 is WNHNN and CDR2 SYGVQD (reference sequence). The CDR3 DNA is TGCGCCAGCAGTAATGGACTAACGGGGGTTTACAATGAGCAGTTCTTC. It encodes CASSNGLTGVYNEQFF.

Concerning this clonotype: An end of the junction does not agree with germline; a read error may underlie this. The V gene is TRBV4-3, the J gene TRBJ2-6; a weak D match, TRBD1 (6 bases). The germline CDR1 and CDR2 sequences are LGHNA and YSLEER. The CDR3 covers 20 residues. The CDR3 loop is CASSKTGGAGAVPGTNVLTF. In nucleotides, the CDR3 is TGCGCCAGCAGCAAAACGGGTGGGGCAGGGGCTGTCCCTGGGACCAACGTCCTGACCTTC.